This entry lists 30 T cell receptor beta chains sequenced from one sample in a study of T cell repertoires in cytomegalovirus infection. From the reads, TCRdb called clonotypes with MiXCR, one entry per CDR3 protein. The data contain about 440,000 distinct CDR3 sequences, approximately 32% of them singletons. Sequenced: PBMCs. The receptors here all came from a human donor in good health (CMV status not recorded). Some clones in this sample may be carry-over from other donors' samples.

In its sample, this clonotype was seen a few times. The V and J genes are TRBV20-1 and TRBJ2-7; 8 positions agree with TRBD2. This CDR3 has 13 residues. Germline assignment: CDR1 DFQATT and CDR2 SNEGSKA (reference sequence). V shed 0 bases, J shed 7 bases, and the junction held 5 bases outside the gene matches. The chain's CDR3 is CSARDSASGEQYF. In DNA form, the CDR3 reads TGCAGTGCTAGAGATTCGGCTAGCGGGGAGCAGTACTTC.

The chain recombines TRBV29-1 with TRBJ2-7; 11 bases line up with TRBD1. The CDR3 is 14 residues long. Germline V gene data show CDR1 as SQVTM and CDR2 as ANQGSEA. Trimming removed 2 bases from V and 5 bases from J; junction bases left unmatched: 5. CDR3: CSVERGTGGDEQYF. CDR3 DNA sequence: TGCAGCGTTGAAAGGGGGACAGGGGGGGACGAGCAGTACTTC.

This clonotype was found many times. The CDR3 loop reads CASSPPRTGGTEAFF. For the CDR3, the DNA is TGTGCCAGCAGCCCCCCCCGGACAGGGGGCACTGAAGCTTTCTTT. This chain uses TRBV11-2 with TRBJ1-1; 10 nucleotides align to TRBD1. Germline V gene lookup returns CDR1 SGHAT and CDR2 FQNNGV. The trim removed 5 bases at V and 4 bases at J, leaving 7 bases unmatched. The CDR3 spans 15 residues.

The J gene is TRBJ2-2, the V gene TRBV15; 7 bases fit TRBD1. CDR3 length equals 14 residues. The germline gives CDR1 LNHNV, CDR2 YYDKDF (reference sequence). Germline trimming cut 2 bases from V and 3 bases from J; bases unmatched to any gene: 0. This chain's CDR3 is CATSRTGDTGELFF. CDR3 nucleotide sequence: TGTGCCACCAGCAGAACAGGGGACACCGGGGAGCTGTTTTTT. Drawing the rest from reference TRBV15 and TRBJ2-2, the complete variable domain is DAMVIQNPRYQVTQFGKPVTLSCSQTLNHNVMYWYQQKSSQAPKLLFHYYDKDFNNEADTPDNFQSRRPNTSFCFLDIRSPGLGDTAMYLCATSRTGDTGELFFGEGSRLTVL.

In regard to this clonotype: This could be a read error, since a much larger clone is one nucleotide away. V usage is TRBV12-3 or TRBV12-4 and J usage is TRBJ1-2, with TRBD1 matching 8 bases. This CDR3 region has 13 residues. CDR3 in amino acids: CASSVGTGYGYPF. In nucleotides, the CDR3 is TGTGCCAGCAGCGTAGGGACAGGATATGGCTACCCCTTC.

CDR3 loop: CASMGEGSYEQYF. DNA for the CDR3: TGTGCCAGCATGGGGGAAGGCTCCTACGAGCAGTACTTC. V gene TRBV28 combines with J gene TRBJ2-7; D may be TRBD1 or TRBD2 (5 bases each). Looked up from germline, CDR1 is MDHEN and CDR2 is SYDVKM. Trimming took off 7 bases at V and 0 bases at J, with 10 bases between the two ends. CDR3 size: 13 residues.

Of note for this clonotype: A much larger clonotype is one base distant, so this may be a read error. The gene calls are TRBV7-2 and TRBJ2-4; 8 nucleotides match TRBD1. Germline values: CDR1 SGHTA, CDR2 FQGNSA. The CDR3 spans 14 residues. The DNA of the CDR3 is TGTGCCAGCAGCTCCCAAGGACAGGGAAACTTTCAGTACTTC. This codes for CASSSQGQGNFQYF.

This clonotype was observed many times. The chain is built from TRBV7-8 and TRBJ2-1; tentatively, D is TRBD2 (7 bases). Per germline, CDR1 SGHVS and CDR2 FQNEAQ. V lost 3 bases, J lost 0 bases, and 12 bases lay in between. CDR3 length equals 16 residues. CDR3 in amino acids: CASSFGGLSSYNEQFF. The CDR3 region has the DNA TGTGCCAGCAGCTTCGGGGGGCTAAGCTCCTACAATGAGCAGTTCTTC.

Only a few counts were recorded for this clonotype. The rearrangement links TRBV12-3 or TRBV12-4 to TRBJ2-5; D ambiguous. The ends were cut back, 6 bases at V and 5 bases at J, with 10 bases in the middle. The CDR3 is made up of 12 amino acids. CDR3 sequence (DNA): TGTGCCAGCAGAGTTACGGGTGAGACCCAGTACTTC. As protein: CASRVTGETQYF.

The chain links TRBV7-4 to TRBJ2-1; D is perhaps TRBD2 (5 bases). Trimming pared 5 bases from V and 15 bases from J, leaving 14 bases between. There are 11 residues in the CDR3. Germline CDR1 reads SGHVT; CDR2 reads SQSDAQ. The CDR3 nucleotides are TGTGCCAGCAGCCCCGACTACACCCTGTTCTTC. Encoded protein: CASSPDYTLFF.

The V gene is TRBV5-4, the J gene TRBJ1-2; 8 bases fit TRBD1. After removal of 2 bases from V and 8 bases from J, the junction contained 8 bases not matched to a gene. The length of the CDR3 is 14 residues. Germline CDR1 and CDR2: SGHNT and YYREEE (reference sequence). CDR3: CASSFGQGQGGYTF. The CDR3 nucleotides are TGTGCCAGCAGCTTTGGACAGGGACAAGGGGGCTACACCTTC.

This chain joins TRBV15 and TRBJ1-5, with a possible D match to TRBD1 (5 bases). V lost 0 bases, J lost 5 bases, and 11 bases lay in between. Germline V CDR1 and CDR2: LNHNV, YYDKDF (reference sequence). The CDR3 is made up of 15 amino acids. This CDR3 is CATSRESGMDQPQHF. CDR3 nucleotides: TGTGCCACCAGCAGAGAATCAGGGATGGATCAGCCCCAGCATTTT.

This clonotype was seen a single time. The gene calls are TRBV27 and TRBJ1-1; D is possibly TRBD1 (5 bases). This CDR3 spans 15 amino acids. Germline loops: CDR1 MNHEY, CDR2 SMNVEV (reference sequence). V lost 2 bases to trimming and J lost 0 bases, with 10 bases between them. CDR3 amino acids: CASSLGRGVNTEAFF. The CDR3 DNA sequence: TGTGCCAGCAGTTTAGGGAGGGGAGTGAACACTGAAGCTTTCTTT.

This clonotype occurred a few times. V gene TRBV20-1 combines with J gene TRBJ2-2; 7 nucleotides align to TRBD1. The CDR3 totals 16 residues. After removal of 2 bases from V and 6 bases from J, the junction contained 12 bases not matched to a gene. Germline V lookup: CDR1 DFQATT, CDR2 SNEGSKA (reference sequence). As DNA, the CDR3 is TGCAGTGCTAGAACCAGGGACAGACAGCCGTCCGGGGAGCTGTTTTTT. Translation: CSARTRDRQPSGELFF.

This chain uses TRBV4-3 with TRBJ2-3, with a weak D call TRBD2 (7 bases). Trimming left V 2 bases short and J 2 bases short, with 26 bases between. CDR3 size: 20 residues. Per germline, CDR1 LGHNA and CDR2 YSLEER. CDR3 loop: CASSQKSSGPEQGNTDTQYF. The DNA for the CDR3 is TGCGCCAGCAGCCAAAAATCTAGCGGACCTGAGCAGGGGAACACAGATACGCAGTATTTT.

The chain employs TRBV10-3 and TRBJ1-1; 7 bases match TRBD1. The CDR3 contains 15 residues. CDR1 and CDR2 (germline): ENHRY, SYGVKD. Trimming at V came to 0 bases and at J to 2 bases, leaving 3 bases not matched to a gene. The CDR3: CAISESTGRNTEAFF. The DNA of the CDR3 is TGTGCCATCAGTGAGTCGACAGGGAGAAACACTGAAGCTTTCTTT.

This clonotype was recorded only once. This chain links TRBV7-9 with TRBJ1-2; TRBD1 is a possible D gene (6 bases). V lost 4 bases and J lost 5, with 23 bases in between. The CDR3 contains 17 residues. Germline CDR1 and CDR2: SEHNR and FQNEAQ (reference sequence). CDR3 DNA: TGTGCCAGCAGCTCTGATGGAGGGGGACAAGGCATGTATGGCTACACCTTC. Amino acid sequence: CASSSDGGGQGMYGYTF. Supplemented by reference TRBV7-9 and TRBJ1-2, the full variable domain reads DTGVSQNPRHKITKRGQNVTFRCDPISEHNRLYWYRQTLGQGPEFLTYFQNEAQLEKSRLLSDRFSAERPKGSFSTLEIQRTEQGDSAMYLCASSSDGGGQGMYGYTFGSGTRLTVV.

Worth noting for this clonotype: A read error may be the cause here, since a much bigger clone is one base away. Without the conserved terminal phenylalanine or tryptophan, this CDR3 likely stems from a read error. This chain joins TRBV7-2 and TRBJ1-5; TRBD1 agrees at 8 bases. Unmatched junction bases numbered 11, after V lost 8 bases and J lost 2 bases. The germline CDR1 and CDR2 sequences are SGHTA and FQGNSA. The CDR3 loop spans 16 amino acids. This CDR3 reads CASLRQGSGGNQPQHL. CDR3 sequence (DNA): TGTGCCAGCCTCCGACAGGGGAGCGGGGGCAATCAGCCCCAGCATCTT.

The genes are TRBV27 and TRBJ1-1; TRBD1 is a possible D gene (6 bases). V lost 4 bases, J lost 1 base, and 13 bases lay in between. CDR3 length equals 15 residues. Germline loops: CDR1 MNHEY, CDR2 SMNVEV (reference sequence). CDR3 residues: CASSSLQGWNTEAFF. The CDR3 nucleotides are TGTGCCAGCAGTTCCCTACAGGGTTGGAACACTGAAGCTTTCTTT.

This clonotype has just a few counts. In nucleotides, the CDR3 is TGTGCCAGCAGCTCGGGGGGGGGGACCCAGTACTTC. Amino acids: CASSSGGGTQYF. V usage is TRBV7-2 and J usage is TRBJ2-5; 8 bases fit TRBD2. The V gene end was trimmed by 4 bases and the J gene end by 7 bases; junction bases not matched to a gene: 2. Germline-derived CDR1 and CDR2 are SGHTA and FQGNSA. CDR3 length: 12 residues.

This clonotype was seen more than once but under ten times. The chain joins TRBV12-3 or TRBV12-4 to TRBJ1-5, with 8 bases fitting TRBD1. J gave up 0 bases and V 5 bases, and 3 bases lay outside the gene matches. CDR3 length equals 15 residues. CDR3 in amino acids: CASSRGQVSNQPQHF. CDR3 coding DNA: TGTGCCAGCAGTAGGGGACAGGTTAGCAATCAGCCCCAGCATTTT.

This clonotype came up a few times. The chain recombines TRBV7-8 with TRBJ1-5; D may be TRBD1 (5 bases). The CDR3 has 18 amino acids. The V end was cut by 2 bases, the J end by 0 bases, with 17 bases between. CDR1 and CDR2 (germline): SGHVS, FQNEAQ. The CDR3 is CASSLRGTIAYSNQPQHF. In DNA, the CDR3 is TGTGCCAGCAGCTTACGAGGGACCATAGCTTATAGCAATCAGCCCCAGCATTTT.

In its sample, this clonotype was seen once. V gene TRBV2 combines with J gene TRBJ2-2, with D possibly matching TRBD1 (6 bases). V lost 6 bases to trimming and J lost 4 bases, with 12 bases between them. The CDR3 covers 14 residues. Germline lookup yields CDR1 SNHLY and CDR2 FYNNEI. The CDR3 protein is CASSRDILTGELFF. The CDR3 DNA sequence: TGTGCCAGCAGCCGGGACATCCTCACCGGGGAGCTGTTTTTT.

The chain carries TRBV7-9 and TRBJ1-2, with D tentatively TRBD1 (5 bases). Trimming pared 5 bases from V and 3 bases from J, leaving 16 bases between. Per the germline V gene, CDR1 is SEHNR and CDR2 is FQNEAQ (reference sequence). This CDR3 contains 15 residues. The CDR3 sequence: CASSPGSGADYGYTF. DNA for the CDR3: TGTGCCAGCAGCCCCGGGAGCGGGGCGGACTATGGCTACACCTTC.

This clonotype was recorded many times. The chain uses TRBV7-2 and TRBJ2-7; no clear D. The CDR3 is 13 amino acids. Deletions cut 2 bases from V and 3 bases from J, with 8 bases between. Germline V gene sequence: CDR1 SGHTA, CDR2 FQGNSA. CDR3 sequence (DNA): TGTGCCAGCAGCTTACAGCCAGGCTACGAGCAGTACTTC. It is translated as CASSLQPGYEQYF.

The chain links TRBV12-3 or TRBV12-4 to TRBJ2-1, with D possibly TRBD1 on 6 matching bases. The CDR3 loop spans 18 amino acids. The V end was cut by 5 bases, the J end by 4 bases, with 24 bases between. This chain's CDR3 is CASSVPDLAWGLYNEQFF. The CDR3 coding sequence is TGTGCCAGCAGTGTACCCGATTTAGCGTGGGGGCTATACAATGAGCAGTTCTTC.

This clonotype was found a few times. The chain carries TRBV20-1 and TRBJ2-2; D may be TRBD2 (7 bases). Germline V lookup: CDR1 DFQATT, CDR2 SNEGSKA (reference sequence). Trimming removed 2 bases from V and 0 bases from J, with 13 bases in between. The CDR3 has 16 amino acids. The CDR3 DNA sequence: TGCAGTGCTAGACGCCGGCGGGGGCCGAACACCGGGGAGCTGTTTTTT. Protein: CSARRRRGPNTGELFF.

This clonotype was counted a few times. The gene calls are TRBV6-2 or TRBV6-3 and TRBJ2-7; a weak D match, TRBD2 (6 bases). In germline, CDR1 is MNHEY, CDR2 SVGEGT. With 8 bases removed from V and 3 bases from J, the gap between germline ends came to 11 bases. The CDR3 contains 12 residues. The CDR3 nucleotides read TGTGCCAGCCGGGACTTCCGCTACGAGCAGTACTTC. It yields the protein CASRDFRYEQYF.

The chain couples TRBV4-2 to TRBJ2-3, with D possibly TRBD1 on 6 matching bases. This CDR3 spans 15 amino acids. V lost 6 bases and J lost 1, with 14 bases in between. The germline V gene has CDR1 LGHNA and CDR2 YNFKEQ. The CDR3: CASSYRELGTDTQYF. As DNA, the CDR3 is TGTGCCAGCAGTTACAGGGAATTAGGCACAGATACGCAGTATTTT.

Comment on this clonotype: A read error may produce the germline difference seen at one junction end. The V and J genes are TRBV6-5 and TRBJ1-6, with 7 bases that match TRBD1. In germline, CDR1 is MNHEY, CDR2 SVGAGI. This CDR3 region has 15 residues. The CDR3 spells CAIMYSKQGHSPIDF. The CDR3 DNA is TGTGCAATCATGTACTCGAAACAGGGGCATTCACCCATCGACTTT.